This TCR beta chain was recovered during a study of blood T cell repertoires in COVID-19. Study overall: Sample material is recorded as cDNA or gDNA derived from T cells, B-cell-depleted T cells, or PBMCs.

In the original workflow: Reference gene primer amplification gave estimated nucleated cell counts. The repertoire was sequenced with immunoSEQ multiplex PCR; TCRdb's copy has only in-frame clones and lacks some. Clone size and V and J calls were adopted from that table, with D and trimming inferred from the DNA. The sample has about 73,000 clones; approximately 77% are singletons. The germline V gene has CDR1 SGDLS and CDR2 YYNGEE. CDR3 length: 17 residues. V lost 0 bases to trimming and J lost 2 bases, with 16 bases between them. The TCR originated in a man between 65 and 80 years old with COVID-19, enrolled during active disease. V usage is TRBV9 and J usage is TRBJ2-3; D is possibly TRBD2 (7 bases). Material: peripheral blood. CDR3 DNA sequence: TGTGCCAGCAGCGTAGAAAGAGGGGGGGGTCCCACAGATACGCAGTATTTT. Amino acid sequence: CASSVERGGGPTDTQYF.